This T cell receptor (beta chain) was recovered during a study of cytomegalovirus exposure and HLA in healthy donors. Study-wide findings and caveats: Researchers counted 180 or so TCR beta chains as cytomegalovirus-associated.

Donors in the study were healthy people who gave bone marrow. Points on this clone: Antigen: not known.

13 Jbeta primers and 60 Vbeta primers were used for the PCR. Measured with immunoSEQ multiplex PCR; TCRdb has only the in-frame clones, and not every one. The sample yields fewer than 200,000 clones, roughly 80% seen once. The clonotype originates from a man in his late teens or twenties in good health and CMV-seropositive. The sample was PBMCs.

In DNA form, the CDR3 reads TGTGCCAGCAGCCAACTAGCGGGGGCCAACAATGAGCAGTTCTTC. Residues: CASSQLAGANNEQFF. This chain links TRBV4-2 with TRBJ2-1, with TRBD2 matching 10 bases. There are 15 residues in the CDR3. CDR1 and CDR2 (germline): LGHNA, YNFKEQ. J lost 5 bases, V lost 2 bases, and 3 bases had no gene match.